This T cell receptor beta chain was observed in a study of graft-versus-host responses after intestinal transplantation. Whole-study context: Anti-thymocyte globulin induction preceded 2 to 4 years of tacrolimus and steroid maintenance in all recipients.

V lost 5 bases and J 0 bases, leaving 8 bases between the germline ends. The CDR3 has 13 amino acids. The germline V gene encodes CDR1 WSHSY and CDR2 SAAADI. Following transplant, bone marrow was collected either from the posterior iliac crest or from another site chosen by the physician. TCRdb's table, derived via immunoSEQ multiplex PCR, lists solely in-frame clones and lacks some. Of fewer than 70,000 clones listed, roughly 92% are singletons. V gene TRBV10-2 combines with J gene TRBJ2-7; no clear D. The material sequenced was bone marrow, taken 734 days after intestinal transplantation. This receptor was identified in a human patient who received an intestinal transplant, so some T cells may come from the graft donor. CDR3: CASSLTSSYEQYF. The CDR3 DNA sequence: TGCGCCAGCAGTCTCACGAGCTCCTACGAGCAGTACTTC.